Following are 15 T cell receptor beta chains from one sample sequenced in a study of STAT5B mutations in CD4+ large granular lymphocyte leukemia. The assay was immunoSEQ multiplex PCR, and TCRdb's table has in-frame clones only and misses some. The profile covers about 30,000 clones, with around 82% appearing a single time and roughly 2% taken by the ten largest. Sequencing was carried out using CD4+ T cells from blood buffy coats. All receptors come from a human donor in good health.

The sample holds a few counts of this clone. The DNA of the CDR3 is TGTGCCAGCTCACGGAAGGAGGGGGACACTGAAGCTTTCTTT. This sequence encodes CASSRKEGDTEAFF. This sequence joins TRBV18 and TRBJ1-1; D may be TRBD1 (6 bases). The CDR3 totals 14 residues. V was shortened by 4 bases and J by 3 bases, with 12 bases between the two germline ends. CDR1 and CDR2 from the germline V gene are KGHSH and LQKENI.

This chain joins TRBV7-2 and TRBJ2-7; D may be TRBD1 (6 bases). Between the trimmed V and J ends, which lost 0 bases and 0 bases, there was a span of 12 bases. Per germline, CDR1 SGHTA and CDR2 FQGNSA. The CDR3 is 16 amino acids. The CDR3 coding sequence is TGTGCCAGCAGCTTAGCGGGGGCAGGGAGCTCCTACGAGCAGTACTTC. Encoded protein: CASSLAGAGSSYEQYF.

For the CDR3, the DNA is TGCGCCAGCAGCCCCTGGACAGGGTCTGGGGCCAACGTCCTGACTTTC. It specifies CASSPWTGSGANVLTF. This rearrangement joins TRBV5-1 to TRBJ2-6, with TRBD1 matching over 8 bases. V lost 4 bases and J lost 1; bases outside the gene matches: 4. CDR1 SGHRS and CDR2 YFSETQ come from the germline V gene. The CDR3 sequence is 16 residues long.

The DNA for the CDR3 is TGTGCCAGCAGCTTTGGGGCGTACGAGCAGTACTTC. Translated: CASSFGAYEQYF. The genes are TRBV5-6 and TRBJ2-7; D is perhaps TRBD1 (5 bases). The V end was cut by 2 bases, the J end by 4 bases, with 7 bases between. CDR1 is SGHDT, CDR2 YYEEEE, per germline. CDR3 length equals 12 residues.

This clone was seen a few times. The chain combines TRBV19 with TRBJ1-1; TRBD1 might be the D (5 bases). Trimming stripped 1 base from V and 5 bases from J, with 20 bases between. Germline V gene data show CDR1 as LNHDA and CDR2 as SQIVND (reference sequence). The CDR3 runs 17 residues. CDR3 in amino acids: CASSIGFGAGLRTEAFF. The CDR3 DNA reads as TGTGCCAGTAGTATAGGCTTCGGGGCAGGTCTAAGGACTGAAGCTTTCTTT.

The chain links TRBV10-3 to TRBJ2-7, with D maybe TRBD1 (5 bases). The CDR3 is made up of 13 amino acids. V gave up 0 bases and J gave up 6 bases, with 9 bases separating them. CDR1 ENHRY and CDR2 SYGVKD come from the germline V gene. The CDR3 loop reads CAISESKGFEQYF. CDR3 DNA: TGTGCCATCAGTGAGTCGAAGGGGTTCGAGCAGTACTTC.

As concerns this clone: Additional DNA sequences in this sample encode the identical CDR3. CDR3 region: CASSLGEVSYEQYF. CDR3 in DNA: TGTGCCAGCAGCTTAGGTGAGGTTTCCTACGAGCAGTACTTC. The chain has TRBV7-2 and TRBJ2-7; D unresolved. Between the trimmed V and J ends, which lost 1 base and 1 base, there was a span of 8 bases. CDR1 is SGHTA, CDR2 FQGNSA, per germline. This CDR3 contains 14 residues.

The rearrangement links TRBV6-1 to TRBJ1-5; tentatively, D is TRBD1 (5 bases). Trimming removed 0 bases at V and 6 bases at J, with 9 bases between. The CDR3 sequence is 14 residues long. Germline CDR1 MNHNS, CDR2 SASEGT. CDR3 nucleotides: TGTGCCAGCAGTGAAGCTCAGGGAGGTCAGCCCCAGCATTTT. Translated, it gives CASSEAQGGQPQHF.

This chain uses TRBV18 with TRBJ2-7; 9 nucleotides align to TRBD1. Germline CDR1 KGHSH, CDR2 LQKENI. The CDR3 consists of 15 residues. With 2 bases clipped from V and 5 bases from J, the junction kept 7 bases outside the gene matches. The CDR3 nucleotides read TGTGCCAGCTCACCATTGGGGACAGGGTACCACGAGCAGTACTTC. This translates into CASSPLGTGYHEQYF.

This chain joins TRBV30 and TRBJ2-1; TRBD2 matches 9 bases. The ends lost 2 bases at V and 2 bases at J; junction bases unmatched: 4. Germline loops: CDR1 GTSNPN, CDR2 SVGIG (reference sequence). The CDR3 runs 15 residues. The CDR3 bases are TGTGCCTGGAGTCCGAGCGGGGGGCCCTACAATGAGCAGTTCTTC. Protein sequence: CAWSPSGGPYNEQFF.

The CDR3 reads CASSHRQGTGEQYF. DNA for the CDR3: TGTGCCAGCAGCCATCGACAGGGTACGGGGGAGCAGTACTTC. J is TRBJ2-7 and V is TRBV7-2; 7 bases are shared with TRBD1. Germline V CDR1 and CDR2: SGHTA, FQGNSA. J lost 7 bases, V lost 5 bases, and 11 bases had no gene match. The CDR3 totals 14 residues.

The V gene is TRBV9, the J gene TRBJ2-2; unclear D gene. This CDR3 comprises 15 residues. CDR1 and CDR2 (germline): SGDLS, YYNGEE. The V end lost 4 bases, the J end lost 0 bases, and 10 bases lay between the germline ends. For the CDR3, the DNA is TGTGCCAGCAGCTCCCGGACGTCGAACACCGGGGAGCTGTTTTTT. Its protein product is CASSSRTSNTGELFF.

The rearrangement uses TRBV18 and TRBJ2-4, with 7 bases aligning to TRBD1. The J segment lost 1 base and the V segment lost 1 base, leaving 1 base of the junction unmatched. The CDR3 is made up of 15 amino acids. Germline values: CDR1 KGHSH, CDR2 LQKENI. The CDR3 protein is CASSPQGAAKNIQYF. DNA for the CDR3: TGTGCCAGCTCACCACAGGGGGCGGCCAAAAACATTCAGTACTTC. The full variable domain, in which reference TRBV18 and TRBJ2-4 provide the parts outside the CDR3, is NAGVMQNPRHLVRRRGQEARLRCSPMKGHSHVYWYRQLPEEGLKFMVYLQKENIIDESGMPKERFSAEFPKEGPSILRIQQVVRGDSAAYFCASSPQGAAKNIQYFGAGTRLSVL.

The table lists this clone with a count of one. At the DNA level, this CDR3 is encoded by other sequences in the same sample as well. This sequence joins TRBV5-1 and TRBJ2-5, with D uncertain. The V gene's germline CDR1 is SGHRS and CDR2 YFSETQ. V was cut by 0 bases and J by 4 bases, with 7 bases left in between. The CDR3 is 13 residues long. DNA of the CDR3: TGCGCCAGCAGCTTGGGAGGTGGAGAGACCCAGTACTTC. Its translation: CASSLGGGETQYF.

This chain uses TRBV9 with TRBJ2-3; a possible D gene is TRBD2 (6 bases). Trimming removed 4 bases from V and 1 base from J, with 13 bases in between. The length of the CDR3 is 15 residues. Per the germline V gene, CDR1 is SGDLS and CDR2 is YYNGEE. CDR3 nucleotides: TGTGCCAGCAGCCCCTTCGCTAGCGGCACAGATACGCAGTATTTT. Residues: CASSPFASGTDTQYF.